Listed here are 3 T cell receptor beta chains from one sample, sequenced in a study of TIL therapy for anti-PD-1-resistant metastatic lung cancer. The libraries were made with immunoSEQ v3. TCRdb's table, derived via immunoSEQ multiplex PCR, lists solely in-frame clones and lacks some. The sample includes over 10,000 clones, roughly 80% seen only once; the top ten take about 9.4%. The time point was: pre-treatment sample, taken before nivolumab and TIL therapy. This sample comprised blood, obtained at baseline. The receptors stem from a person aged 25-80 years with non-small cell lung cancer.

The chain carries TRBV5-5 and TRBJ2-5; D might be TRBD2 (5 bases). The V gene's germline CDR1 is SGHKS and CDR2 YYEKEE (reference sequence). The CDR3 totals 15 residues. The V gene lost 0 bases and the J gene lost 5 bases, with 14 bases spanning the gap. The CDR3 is CASSLAFRGRETQYF. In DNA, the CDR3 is TGTGCCAGCAGCTTGGCGTTTCGGGGTCGGGAGACCCAGTACTTC. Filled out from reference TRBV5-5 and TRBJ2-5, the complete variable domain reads DAGVTQSPTHLIKTRGQQVTLRCSPISGHKSVSWYQQVLGQGPQFIFQYYEKEERGRGNFPDRFSARQFPNYSSELNVNALLLGDSALYLCASSLAFRGRETQYFGPGTRLLVL.

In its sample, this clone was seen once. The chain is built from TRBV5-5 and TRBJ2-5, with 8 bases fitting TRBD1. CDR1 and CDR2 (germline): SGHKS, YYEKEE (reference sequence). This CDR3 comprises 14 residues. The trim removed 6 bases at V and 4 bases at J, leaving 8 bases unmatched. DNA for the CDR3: TGTGCCAGCACCCAATTCCAGGGGGCAGAGACCCAGTACTTC. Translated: CASTQFQGAETQYF. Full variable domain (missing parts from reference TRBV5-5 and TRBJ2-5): DAGVTQSPTHLIKTRGQQVTLRCSPISGHKSVSWYQQVLGQGPQFIFQYYEKEERGRGNFPDRFSARQFPNYSSELNVNALLLGDSALYLCASTQFQGAETQYFGPGTRLLVL.

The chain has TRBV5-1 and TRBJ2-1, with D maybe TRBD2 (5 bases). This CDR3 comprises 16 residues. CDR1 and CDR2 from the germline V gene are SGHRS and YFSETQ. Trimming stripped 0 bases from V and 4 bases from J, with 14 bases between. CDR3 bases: TGCGCCAGCAGCTTGGGACAAATTTCGGGATACAATGAGCAGTTCTTC. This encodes CASSLGQISGYNEQFF.